This is a list of T cell receptor beta chains from one sample in a study of T cell responses to AZD1222 COVID-19 vaccine. Data came from immunoSEQ multiplex PCR; TCRdb stores just in-frame clones and leaves some out. The sample has roughly 50,000 clones, approximately 83% seen once; the top ten hold around 6.5%. Source: peripheral blood, taken 28 days after the second AZD1222 dose. All receptors derive from an adult who received the AZD1222 COVID-19 vaccine. Each CDR3 is given with its conserved first and last residue. A D gene is named only where the DNA matches it firmly. Clone size is stated in some rows and not others, as once, few, many or a class when expanded.

v_call: TRBV7-2
clone_size: -
j_call: TRBJ2-7
d_call: -
cdr3_aa: CASSVMGTLYEQYF
cdr3_nt: TGTGCCAGCAGCGTAATGGGGACTTTATACGAGCAGTACTTC

v_call: TRBV11-3
clone_size: few
j_call: TRBJ2-5
d_call: -
cdr3_aa: CASSPLTFRDRETQYF
cdr3_nt: TGTGCCAGCAGCCCACTGACATTTAGGGATCGGGAGACCCAGTACTTC

v_call: TRBV19
clone_size: -
j_call: TRBJ1-3
d_call: -
cdr3_aa: CASEVRSSGNTIYF
cdr3_nt: TGTGCCAGTGAGGTTCGGTCCTCTGGAAACACCATATATTTT

v_call: TRBV28
clone_size: -
j_call: TRBJ2-7
d_call: TRBD2
cdr3_aa: CASSPLGLAGAYEQYF
cdr3_nt: TGTGCCAGCAGTCCCTTAGGGCTAGCGGGAGCCTACGAGCAGTACTTC

v_call: TRBV12-3/TRBV12-4
clone_size: -
j_call: TRBJ2-7
d_call: -
cdr3_aa: CASSLSRDYEQYF
cdr3_nt: TGTGCCAGCAGTTTATCCCGGGATTACGAGCAGTACTTC

v_call: TRBV9
clone_size: -
j_call: TRBJ2-2
d_call: -
cdr3_aa: CASSVLGTGELFF
cdr3_nt: TGTGCCAGCAGCGTATTAGGCACCGGGGAGCTGTTTTTT

v_call: TRBV28
clone_size: -
j_call: TRBJ1-2
d_call: -
cdr3_aa: CASRETDPYGYTF
cdr3_nt: TGTGCCAGCAGAGAGACAGACCCCTATGGCTACACCTTC

v_call: TRBV7-6
clone_size: few
j_call: TRBJ2-7
d_call: -
cdr3_aa: CASSLDAVRPYEQYF
cdr3_nt: TGTGCCAGCAGCTTAGACGCGGTCCGCCCCTACGAGCAGTACTTC

v_call: TRBV7-2
clone_size: -
j_call: TRBJ2-7
d_call: -
cdr3_aa: CASSSGTIAYEQYF
cdr3_nt: TGTGCCAGCAGCTCGGGGACGATCGCCTACGAGCAGTACTTC

v_call: TRBV28
clone_size: -
j_call: TRBJ2-7
d_call: -
cdr3_aa: CASSLMGIEQYF
cdr3_nt: TGTGCCAGCAGTTTAATGGGAATCGAGCAGTACTTC

v_call: TRBV9
clone_size: once
j_call: TRBJ1-4
d_call: -
cdr3_aa: CASGRPNEKLFF
cdr3_nt: TGTGCCAGCGGTCGCCCTAATGAAAAACTGTTTTTT

v_call: TRBV28
clone_size: -
j_call: TRBJ1-2
d_call: TRBD1
cdr3_aa: CASSEGGQGYGYTF
cdr3_nt: TGTGCCAGCAGCGAAGGGGGACAGGGGTATGGCTACACCTTC

v_call: TRBV28
clone_size: -
j_call: TRBJ2-1
d_call: TRBD2
cdr3_aa: CASSLWTSGSIYNEQFF
cdr3_nt: TGTGCCAGCAGTCTGTGGACTAGCGGGAGTATCTACAATGAGCAGTTCTTC

v_call: TRBV28
clone_size: -
j_call: TRBJ1-1
d_call: -
cdr3_aa: CASRQYTEAFF
cdr3_nt: TGTGCCAGCAGGCAGTACACTGAAGCTTTCTTT

v_call: TRBV19
clone_size: once
j_call: TRBJ2-1
d_call: TRBD2
cdr3_aa: CASSKNPGLADYNEQFF
cdr3_nt: TGTGCCAGTAGTAAAAATCCGGGACTAGCGGATTACAATGAGCAGTTCTTC

v_call: TRBV19
clone_size: -
j_call: TRBJ2-3
d_call: -
cdr3_aa: CASRDTGRADTQYF
cdr3_nt: TGTGCCAGTCGTGATACAGGGAGGGCAGATACGCAGTATTTT

v_call: TRBV6-5
clone_size: -
j_call: TRBJ1-4
d_call: -
cdr3_aa: CATQRGVFEKLFF
cdr3_nt: TGTGCCACCCAACGAGGAGTTTTTGAAAAACTGTTTTTT

v_call: TRBV19
clone_size: -
j_call: TRBJ1-1
d_call: -
cdr3_aa: CASSIAALNTEAFF
cdr3_nt: TGTGCCAGTAGTATCGCAGCCTTGAACACTGAAGCTTTCTTT

v_call: TRBV24-1
clone_size: -
j_call: TRBJ2-2
d_call: TRBD1
cdr3_aa: CATSGPTGGANTGELFF
cdr3_nt: TGTGCCACCAGTGGACCCACAGGGGGAGCGAACACCGGGGAGCTGTTTTTT

v_call: TRBV6-1
clone_size: -
j_call: TRBJ2-3
d_call: -
cdr3_aa: CASSEGWDQLSQYF
cdr3_nt: TGTGCCAGCAGTGAAGGTTGGGACCAGCTGTCGCAGTATTTT

v_call: TRBV6-5
clone_size: medium-sized
j_call: TRBJ1-2
d_call: -
cdr3_aa: CASRGGGSDGYTF
cdr3_nt: TGTGCCAGCAGGGGGGGTGGAAGCGATGGCTACACCTTC

v_call: TRBV5-1
clone_size: once
j_call: TRBJ2-7
d_call: TRBD2
cdr3_aa: CASSIATSGAYEQYF
cdr3_nt: TGCGCCAGCAGCATCGCGACTAGCGGGGCCTACGAGCAGTACTTC

v_call: TRBV18
clone_size: -
j_call: TRBJ2-1
d_call: -
cdr3_aa: CASQLRRPTLTSYNEQFF
cdr3_nt: TGTGCCAGCCAACTCAGGAGACCAACCCTAACCTCCTACAATGAGCAGTTCTTC

v_call: TRBV6-5
clone_size: -
j_call: TRBJ2-4
d_call: TRBD1
cdr3_aa: CASSYGTGGGKNIQYF
cdr3_nt: TGTGCCAGCAGTTACGGGACAGGGGGCGGCAAAAACATTCAGTACTTC

v_call: TRBV4-1
clone_size: -
j_call: TRBJ2-5
d_call: -
cdr3_aa: CASSQDLAGVRETQYF
cdr3_nt: TGCGCCAGCAGCCAAGATCTGGCGGGTGTCCGGGAGACCCAGTACTTC

v_call: TRBV7-9
clone_size: -
j_call: TRBJ2-3
d_call: TRBD2
cdr3_aa: CASSSRWASGRAGADTQYF
cdr3_nt: TGTGCCAGCAGCTCGAGGTGGGCTAGCGGGAGGGCCGGGGCAGATACGCAGTATTTT